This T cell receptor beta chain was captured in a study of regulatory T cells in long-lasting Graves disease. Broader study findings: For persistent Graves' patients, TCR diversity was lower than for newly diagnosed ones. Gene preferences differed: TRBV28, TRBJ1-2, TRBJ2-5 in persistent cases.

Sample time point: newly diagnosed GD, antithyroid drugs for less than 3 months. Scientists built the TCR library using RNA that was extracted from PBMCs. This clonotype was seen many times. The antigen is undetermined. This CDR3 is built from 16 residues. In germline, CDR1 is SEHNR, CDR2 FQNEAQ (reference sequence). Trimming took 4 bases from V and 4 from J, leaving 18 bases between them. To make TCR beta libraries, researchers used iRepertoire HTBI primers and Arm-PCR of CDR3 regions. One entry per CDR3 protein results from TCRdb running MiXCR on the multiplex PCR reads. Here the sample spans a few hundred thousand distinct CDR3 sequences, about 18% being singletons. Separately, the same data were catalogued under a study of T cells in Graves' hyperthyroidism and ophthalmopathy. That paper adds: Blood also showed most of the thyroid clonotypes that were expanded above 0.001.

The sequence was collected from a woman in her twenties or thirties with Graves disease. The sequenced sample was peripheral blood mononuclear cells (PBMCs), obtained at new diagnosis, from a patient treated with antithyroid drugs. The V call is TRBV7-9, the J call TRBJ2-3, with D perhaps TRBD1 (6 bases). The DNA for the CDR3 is TGTGCCAGCAGCTCGCCACAGGGAGTTGGGCCAGATACGCAGTATTTT. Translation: CASSSPQGVGPDTQYF.